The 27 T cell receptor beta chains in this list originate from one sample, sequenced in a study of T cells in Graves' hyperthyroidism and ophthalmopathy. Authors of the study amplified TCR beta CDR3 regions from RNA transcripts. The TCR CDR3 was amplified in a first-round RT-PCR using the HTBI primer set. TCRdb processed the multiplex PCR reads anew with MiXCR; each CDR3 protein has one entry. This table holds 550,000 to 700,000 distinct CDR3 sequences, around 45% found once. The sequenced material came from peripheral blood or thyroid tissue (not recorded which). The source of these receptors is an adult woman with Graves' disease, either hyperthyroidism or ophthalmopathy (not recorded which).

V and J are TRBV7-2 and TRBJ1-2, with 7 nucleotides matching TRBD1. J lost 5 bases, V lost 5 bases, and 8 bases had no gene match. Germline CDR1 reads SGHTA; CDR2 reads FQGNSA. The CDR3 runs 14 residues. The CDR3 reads CASSQPSGGYGYTF. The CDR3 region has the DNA TGTGCCAGCAGCCAACCGTCAGGGGGTTATGGCTACACCTTC.

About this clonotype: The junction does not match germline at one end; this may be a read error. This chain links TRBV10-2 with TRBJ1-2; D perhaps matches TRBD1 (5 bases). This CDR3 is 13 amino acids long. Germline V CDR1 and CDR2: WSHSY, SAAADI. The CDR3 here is CASSLAGVQGYTF. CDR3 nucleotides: TGTGCCAGCAGTTTAGCGGGGGTACAGGGCTACACCTTC.

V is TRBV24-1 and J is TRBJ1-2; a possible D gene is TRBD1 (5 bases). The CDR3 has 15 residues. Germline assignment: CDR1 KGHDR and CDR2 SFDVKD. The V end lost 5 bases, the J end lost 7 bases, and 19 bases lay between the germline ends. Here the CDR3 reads CATSAVGPAGGGYTF. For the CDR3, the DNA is TGTGCCACCAGTGCCGTAGGCCCCGCCGGGGGTGGCTACACCTTC.

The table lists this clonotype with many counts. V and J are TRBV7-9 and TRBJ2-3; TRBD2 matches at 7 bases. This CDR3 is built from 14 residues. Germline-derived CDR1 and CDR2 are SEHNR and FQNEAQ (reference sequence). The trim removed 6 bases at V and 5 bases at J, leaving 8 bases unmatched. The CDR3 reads CASRRGGRGDTQYF. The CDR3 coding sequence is TGTGCCAGCAGGAGAGGCGGGAGAGGAGATACGCAGTATTTT.

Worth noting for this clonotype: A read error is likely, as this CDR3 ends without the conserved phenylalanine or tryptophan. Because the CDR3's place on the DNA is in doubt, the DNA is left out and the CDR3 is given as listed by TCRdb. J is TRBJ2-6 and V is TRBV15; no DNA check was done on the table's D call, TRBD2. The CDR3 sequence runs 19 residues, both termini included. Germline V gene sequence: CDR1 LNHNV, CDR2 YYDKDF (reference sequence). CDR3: CATSRDGPSGRSGANVLVL.

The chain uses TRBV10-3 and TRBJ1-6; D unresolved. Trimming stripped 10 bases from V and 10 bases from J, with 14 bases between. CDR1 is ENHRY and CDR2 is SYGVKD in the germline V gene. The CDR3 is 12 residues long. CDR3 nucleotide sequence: TGTGCCACCCTGGGCATGGGGTCACCCCTCCACTTT. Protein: CATLGMGSPLHF.

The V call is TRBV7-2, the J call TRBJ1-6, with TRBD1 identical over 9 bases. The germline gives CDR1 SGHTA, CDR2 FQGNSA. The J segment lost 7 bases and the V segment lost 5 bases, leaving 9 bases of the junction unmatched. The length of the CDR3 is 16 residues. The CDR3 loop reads CASSTGTGRANSPLHF. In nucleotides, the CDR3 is TGTGCCAGCAGCACCGGGACAGGGCGGGCAAATTCACCCCTCCACTTT.

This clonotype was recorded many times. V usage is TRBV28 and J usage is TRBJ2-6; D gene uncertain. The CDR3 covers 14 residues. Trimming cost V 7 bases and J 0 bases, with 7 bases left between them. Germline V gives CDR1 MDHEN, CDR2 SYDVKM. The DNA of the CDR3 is TGTGCCAGCAAATTCCGCTCTGGGGCCAACGTCCTGACTTTC. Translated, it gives CASKFRSGANVLTF.

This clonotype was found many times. The CDR3 spells CASSLRHVLALNEKLFF. The CDR3 DNA sequence: TGTGCCAGCAGCTTACGCCACGTTCTTGCCCTTAATGAAAAACTGTTTTTT. The chain has TRBV11-2 and TRBJ1-4; D not resolved. Germline-derived CDR1 and CDR2 are SGHAT and FQNNGV. This CDR3 is built from 17 residues. The ends were cut back, 2 bases at V and 4 bases at J, with 17 bases in the middle.

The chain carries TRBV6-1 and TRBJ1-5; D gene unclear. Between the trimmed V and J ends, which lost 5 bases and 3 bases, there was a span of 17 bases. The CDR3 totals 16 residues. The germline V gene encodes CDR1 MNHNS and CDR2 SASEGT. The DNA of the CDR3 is TGTGCCAGCAGTTACCCGCCGAGGCGGGACAATCAGCCCCAGCATTTT. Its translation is CASSYPPRRDNQPQHF.

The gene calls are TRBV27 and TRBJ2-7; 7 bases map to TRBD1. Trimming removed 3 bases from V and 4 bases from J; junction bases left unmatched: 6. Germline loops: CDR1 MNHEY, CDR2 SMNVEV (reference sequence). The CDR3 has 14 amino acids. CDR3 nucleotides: TGTGCCAGCAGTTTGACAGGGCCTTTATACGAGCAGTACTTC. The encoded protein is CASSLTGPLYEQYF.

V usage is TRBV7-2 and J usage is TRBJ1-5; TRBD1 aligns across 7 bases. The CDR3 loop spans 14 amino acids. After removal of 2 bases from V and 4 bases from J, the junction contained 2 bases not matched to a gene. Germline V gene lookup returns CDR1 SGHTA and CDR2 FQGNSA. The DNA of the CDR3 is TGTGCCAGCAGCTTAAAGACAGGGAATCAGCCCCAGCATTTT. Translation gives CASSLKTGNQPQHF.

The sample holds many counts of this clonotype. The CDR3: CSVLWDPLFGEQYF. The CDR3 DNA reads as TGCAGCGTTCTATGGGATCCCCTGTTTGGGGAGCAGTACTTC. The chain is built from TRBV29-1 and TRBJ2-7; D remains ambiguous. V was pared by 5 bases and J by 7 bases, with 21 bases between. This CDR3 comprises 14 residues. CDR1 and CDR2 from the germline V gene are SQVTM and ANQGSEA.

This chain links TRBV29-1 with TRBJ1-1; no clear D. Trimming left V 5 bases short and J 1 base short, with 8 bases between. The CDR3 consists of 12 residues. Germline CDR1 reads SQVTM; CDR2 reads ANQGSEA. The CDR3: CSVYQANTEAFF. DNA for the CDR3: TGCAGCGTTTATCAGGCGAACACTGAAGCTTTCTTT.

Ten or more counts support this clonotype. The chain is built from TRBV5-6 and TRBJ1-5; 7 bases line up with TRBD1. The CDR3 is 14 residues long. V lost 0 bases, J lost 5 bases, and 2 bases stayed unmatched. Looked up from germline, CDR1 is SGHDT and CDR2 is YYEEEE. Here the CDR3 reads CASSLVRGDQPQHF. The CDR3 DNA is TGTGCCAGCAGCTTGGTCAGGGGGGATCAGCCCCAGCATTTT.

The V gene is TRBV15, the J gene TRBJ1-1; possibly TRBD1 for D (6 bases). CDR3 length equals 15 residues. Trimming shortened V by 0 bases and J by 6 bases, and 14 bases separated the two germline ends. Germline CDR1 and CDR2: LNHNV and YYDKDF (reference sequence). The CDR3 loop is CATSRDRTGAPEAFF. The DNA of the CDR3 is TGTGCCACCAGCAGAGATCGGACGGGGGCGCCTGAAGCTTTCTTT.

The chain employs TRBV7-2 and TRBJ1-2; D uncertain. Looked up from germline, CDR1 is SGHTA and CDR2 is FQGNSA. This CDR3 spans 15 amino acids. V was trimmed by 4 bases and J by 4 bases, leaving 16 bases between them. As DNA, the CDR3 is TGTGCCAGCAGCTCACGACACGCTAGTGGCTATGGCTACACCTTC. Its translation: CASSSRHASGYGYTF.

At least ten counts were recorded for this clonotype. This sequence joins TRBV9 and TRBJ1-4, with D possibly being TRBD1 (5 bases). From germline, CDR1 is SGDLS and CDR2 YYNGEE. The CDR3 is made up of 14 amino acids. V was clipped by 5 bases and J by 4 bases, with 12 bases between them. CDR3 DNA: TGTGCCAGCAGTCCGGGGGGGAGTAATGAAAAACTGTTTTTT. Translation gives CASSPGGSNEKLFF.

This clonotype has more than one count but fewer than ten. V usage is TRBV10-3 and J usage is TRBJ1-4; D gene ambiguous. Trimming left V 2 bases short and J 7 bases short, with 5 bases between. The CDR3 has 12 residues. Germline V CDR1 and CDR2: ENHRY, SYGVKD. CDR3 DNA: TGTGCCATCAGTGAGGAGGGTGAAAAACTGTTTTTT. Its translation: CAISEEGEKLFF.

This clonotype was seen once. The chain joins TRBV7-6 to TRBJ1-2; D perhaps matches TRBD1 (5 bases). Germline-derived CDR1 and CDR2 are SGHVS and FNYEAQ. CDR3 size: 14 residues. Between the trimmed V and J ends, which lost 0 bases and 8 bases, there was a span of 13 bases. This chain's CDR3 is CASSLAAQGGGYTF. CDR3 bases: TGTGCCAGCAGCTTAGCGGCGCAGGGTGGAGGCTACACCTTC.

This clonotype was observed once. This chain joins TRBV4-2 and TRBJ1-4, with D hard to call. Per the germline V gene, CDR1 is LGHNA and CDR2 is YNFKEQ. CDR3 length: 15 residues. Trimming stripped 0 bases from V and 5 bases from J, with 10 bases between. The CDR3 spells CASSQDRGGNEKLFF. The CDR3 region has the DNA TGTGCCAGCAGCCAAGACCGGGGAGGGAATGAAAAACTGTTTTTT.

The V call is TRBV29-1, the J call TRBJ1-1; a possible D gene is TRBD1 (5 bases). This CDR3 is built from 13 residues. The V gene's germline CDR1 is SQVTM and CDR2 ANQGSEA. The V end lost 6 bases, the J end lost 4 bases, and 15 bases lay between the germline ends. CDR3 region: CSVSPGVGTEAFF. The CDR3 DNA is TGCAGCGTGTCCCCGGGGGTTGGCACTGAAGCTTTCTTT.

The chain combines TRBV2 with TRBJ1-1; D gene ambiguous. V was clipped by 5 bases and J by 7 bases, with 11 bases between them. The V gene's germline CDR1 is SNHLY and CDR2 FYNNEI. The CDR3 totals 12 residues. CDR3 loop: CASSYSDNEAFF. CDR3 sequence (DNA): TGTGCCAGCAGTTACTCCGACAATGAAGCTTTCTTT. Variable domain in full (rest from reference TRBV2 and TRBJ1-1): EPEVTQTPSHQVTQMGQEVILRCVPISNHLYFYWYRQILGQKVEFLVSFYNNEISEKSEIFDDQFSVERPDGSNFTLKIRSTKLEDSAMYFCASSYSDNEAFFGQGTRLTVV.

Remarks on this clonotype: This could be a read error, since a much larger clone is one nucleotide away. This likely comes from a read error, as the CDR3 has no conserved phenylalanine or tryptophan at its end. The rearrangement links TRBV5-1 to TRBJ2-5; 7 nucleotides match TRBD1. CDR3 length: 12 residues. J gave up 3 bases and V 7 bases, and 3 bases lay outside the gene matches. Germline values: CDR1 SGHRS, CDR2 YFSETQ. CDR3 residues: CASRDREETQYL. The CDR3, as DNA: TGCGCCAGCCGGGACAGAGAAGAGACCCAGTACCTC.

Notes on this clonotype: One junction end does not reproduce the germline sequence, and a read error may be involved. CDR3 residues: CASSFAPGLAKTGELFF. The CDR3 coding sequence is TGTGCTAGCAGCTTCGCACCGGGACTAGCTAAAACCGGGGAGCTGTTTTTT. The rearrangement joins TRBV7-9 to TRBJ2-2; 9 positions agree with TRBD2. The CDR3 sequence is 17 residues long. The germline CDR1 and CDR2 sequences are SEHNR and FQNEAQ (reference sequence). The full variable domain, with the rest looked up from reference TRBV7-9 and TRBJ2-2, is DTGVSQNPRHKITKRGQNVTFRCDPISEHNRLYWYRQTLGQGPEFLTYFQNEAQLEKSRLLSDRFSAERPKGSFSTLEIQRTEQGDSAMYLCASSFAPGLAKTGELFFGEGSRLTVL.

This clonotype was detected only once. The CDR3 bases are TGTGCCAGCAGCCAGACAACAGGGGGTTTCCAAGAGACCCAGTACTTC. It encodes CASSQTTGGFQETQYF. V gene TRBV7-3 combines with J gene TRBJ2-5; 8 bases align to TRBD1. Germline V CDR1 and CDR2: SGHTA, FQGTGA. V shed 5 bases and J 1 base; nucleotides not matched to a gene: 9. This CDR3 spans 16 amino acids.

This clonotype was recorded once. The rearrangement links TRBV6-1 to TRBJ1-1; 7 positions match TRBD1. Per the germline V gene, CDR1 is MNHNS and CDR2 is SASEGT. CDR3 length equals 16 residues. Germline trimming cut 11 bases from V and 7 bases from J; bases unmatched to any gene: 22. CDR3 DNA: TGTGCCGGCGCCAGCAGGAGGGACAGAGGAACAATTGAAGCTTTCTTT. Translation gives CAGASRRDRGTIEAFF.